Presented here are 26 T cell receptor beta chains from one specimen sequenced in a study of T cell responses to AZD1222 COVID-19 vaccine. This table comes from immunoSEQ multiplex PCR, and its TCRdb copy is limited to in-frame clones, with some not included. In the table there are more than 110,000 clones, around 93% of which are singletons. This material consisted of peripheral blood, taken 28 days after the second AZD1222 dose. Receptors originate from an adult who received the AZD1222 COVID-19 vaccine.

The chain carries TRBV11-2 and TRBJ1-2, with a tentative D call TRBD1 (5 bases). There are 14 residues in the CDR3. CDR1 is SGHAT, CDR2 FQNNGV, per germline. Trimming removed 0 bases from V and 4 bases from J, with 9 bases in between. This CDR3 is CASSLEQGSYGYTF. The CDR3 DNA reads as TGTGCCAGCAGCTTAGAGCAGGGATCCTATGGCTACACCTTC.

This clone has a single count. The chain recombines TRBV28 with TRBJ1-3; weak D call: TRBD1 (5 bases). V was shortened by 5 bases and J by 0 bases, with 14 bases between the two germline ends. The CDR3 loop spans 16 amino acids. Germline CDR1 is MDHEN and CDR2 is SYDVKM. CDR3 loop: CASSPAGDPSGNTIYF. DNA for the CDR3: TGTGCCAGCAGTCCCGCGGGGGACCCCTCTGGAAACACCATATATTTT.

This rearrangement joins TRBV6-5 to TRBJ1-2; a possible D gene is TRBD1 (5 bases). The CDR3 spans 12 residues. Germline V gene lookup returns CDR1 MNHEY and CDR2 SVGAGI. V dropped 9 bases and J dropped 5 bases, with 13 bases sitting between them. CDR3 in amino acids: CASAPEGYGYTF. CDR3 in DNA: TGTGCCAGTGCCCCCGAGGGGTATGGCTACACCTTC.

The sample holds one count of this clone. The gene calls are TRBV4-1 and TRBJ2-1, with D possibly matching TRBD2 (6 bases). Per the germline V gene, CDR1 is MGHRA and CDR2 is YSYEKL. Trimming cost V 1 base and J 4 bases, with 14 bases left between them. This CDR3 has 16 amino acids. CDR3 residues: CASSQGAAGGYNEQFF. The DNA for the CDR3 is TGCGCCAGCAGCCAAGGGGCAGCGGGCGGATACAATGAGCAGTTCTTC.

CDR3 sequence (DNA): TGTGCCAGCAGTAGCGGGACCTACGAGCAGTACTTC. This encodes CASSSGTYEQYF. The V gene is TRBV28, the J gene TRBJ2-7; 7 bases align to TRBD2. This CDR3 is 12 amino acids long. The germline CDR1 and CDR2 sequences are MDHEN and SYDVKM. V shed 5 bases, J shed 2 bases, and the junction held 0 bases outside the gene matches.

DNA for the CDR3: TGTGCCAGCAGTTCTAGACCAAACACTGAAGCTTTCTTT. Translated, it gives CASSSRPNTEAFF. The chain employs TRBV28 and TRBJ1-1; no clear D. The CDR3 covers 13 residues. Between the trimmed V and J ends, which lost 4 bases and 2 bases, there was a span of 8 bases. CDR1 MDHEN and CDR2 SYDVKM come from the germline V gene.

The gene calls are TRBV5-5 and TRBJ1-5, with unresolved D. The CDR3 runs to 15 residues. V lost 1 base and J lost 5, with 13 bases in between. Germline V gene lookup returns CDR1 SGHKS and CDR2 YYEKEE (reference sequence). Written as DNA, the CDR3 is TGTGCCAGCAGCTTGACTGGGAATGGATATCAGCCCCAGCATTTT. Translated, it gives CASSLTGNGYQPQHF.

As regards this clone: This same CDR3 is encoded by further DNA sequences in the sample. This chain uses TRBV28 with TRBJ2-1; D is unresolved. CDR3 length equals 11 residues. Trimming left V 3 bases short and J 8 bases short, with 5 bases between. Germline values: CDR1 MDHEN, CDR2 SYDVKM. The DNA for the CDR3 is TGTGCCAGCAGTTTTCTGGATGAGCAGTTCTTC. Translated: CASSFLDEQFF.

CDR3 amino acids: CASSFWEGKLFF. DNA of the CDR3: TGTGCCAGCAGTTTCTGGGAAGGAAAACTGTTTTTT. V and J are TRBV27 and TRBJ1-4; D is unresolved. Germline V gene data show CDR1 as MNHEY and CDR2 as SMNVEV (reference sequence). With 3 bases removed from V and 10 bases from J, the gap between germline ends came to 9 bases. The CDR3 is made up of 12 amino acids.

This clone was found once. J is TRBJ1-4 and V is TRBV4-2; tentative D call: TRBD1 (6 bases). The CDR3 spans 16 residues. Trimming stripped 0 bases from V and 5 bases from J, with 13 bases between. Germline lookup yields CDR1 LGHNA and CDR2 YNFKEQ. This CDR3 is CASSQDPGRGNEKLFF. CDR3 coding DNA: TGTGCCAGCAGCCAAGATCCGGGCAGGGGAAATGAAAAACTGTTTTTT.

This sequence joins TRBV28 and TRBJ2-5; TRBD2 might be the D (5 bases). This CDR3 is 15 amino acids long. Looked up from germline, CDR1 is MDHEN and CDR2 is SYDVKM. The V end was cut by 6 bases, the J end by 0 bases, with 14 bases between. The CDR3: CASSPAGHHQETQYF. The DNA of the CDR3 is TGTGCCAGCAGCCCGGCGGGCCACCACCAAGAGACCCAGTACTTC. Supplemented by reference TRBV28 and TRBJ2-5, the full variable domain reads DVKVTQSSRYLVKRTGEKVFLECVQDMDHENMFWYRQDPGLGLRLIYFSYDVKMKEKGDIPEGYSVSREKKERFSLILESASTNQTSMYLCASSPAGHHQETQYFGPGTRLLVL.

V gene TRBV28 combines with J gene TRBJ2-1; 13 bases match TRBD2. Germline loops: CDR1 MDHEN, CDR2 SYDVKM. Trimming took 6 bases from V and 6 from J; bases not matched to a gene: 8. CDR3 size: 16 residues. This CDR3 is CASRAPGTSGVNEQFF. The DNA of the CDR3 is TGTGCCAGCAGGGCCCCCGGGACTAGCGGGGTCAATGAGCAGTTCTTC.

The chain uses TRBV5-8 and TRBJ2-1, with D maybe TRBD2 (6 bases). The germline V gene has CDR1 SGHTS and CDR2 YDEGEE. The CDR3 is made up of 15 amino acids. The V and J ends lost 4 bases and 1 base respectively, with 12 bases between them. Here the CDR3 DNA reads TGTGCCAGCAGCCCGGGACTGGTTTCCTACAATGAGCAGTTCTTC. It yields the protein CASSPGLVSYNEQFF.

The chain couples TRBV5-4 to TRBJ2-5; the D gene is possibly TRBD1 (6 bases). CDR1 is SGHNT, CDR2 YYREEE, per germline (reference sequence). Between the trimmed V and J ends, which lost 0 bases and 5 bases, there was a span of 11 bases. The CDR3 runs to 14 residues. The CDR3 DNA follows: TGTGCCAGCAGCTTGGCAGGGGCACGGGAGACCCAGTACTTC. Its translation: CASSLAGARETQYF.

This chain links TRBV6-6 with TRBJ1-2; TRBD1 might be the D (5 bases). Trimming took off 5 bases at V and 4 bases at J, with 8 bases between the two ends. CDR1 is MNHNY and CDR2 is SVGAGI in the germline V gene (reference sequence). The CDR3 sequence is 12 residues long. CDR3: CASSTGPYGYTF. The CDR3 DNA reads as TGTGCCAGCAGTACAGGCCCCTATGGCTACACCTTC.

The chain combines TRBV9 with TRBJ1-1, with a possible D match to TRBD1 (5 bases). Trimming left V 2 bases short and J 4 bases short, with 12 bases between. The CDR3 runs to 14 residues. Germline V gene lookup returns CDR1 SGDLS and CDR2 YYNGEE. Written as DNA, the CDR3 is TGTGCCAGCAGCGTTCAGGGAGTCGGCACTGAAGCTTTCTTT. Protein product: CASSVQGVGTEAFF. The variable domain in full, with the rest retrieved from reference TRBV9 and TRBJ1-1, is DSGVTQTPKHLITATGQRVTLRCSPRSGDLSVYWYQQSLDQGLQFLIQYYNGEERAKGNILERFSAQQFPDLHSELNLSSLELGDSALYFCASSVQGVGTEAFFGQGTRLTVV.

J is TRBJ2-3 and V is TRBV7-8, with D unclear. The CDR3 runs 13 residues. Per germline, CDR1 SGHVS and CDR2 FQNEAQ. The ends were cut back, 4 bases at V and 1 base at J, with 6 bases in the middle. The DNA for the CDR3 is TGTGCCAGCAGCTCCGACCGCACAGATACGCAGTATTTT. It encodes CASSSDRTDTQYF.

The chain uses TRBV18 and TRBJ1-2; 7 bases agree with TRBD1. Germline V gene data show CDR1 as KGHSH and CDR2 as LQKENI. The CDR3 consists of 15 residues. With 3 bases clipped from V and 3 bases from J, the junction kept 7 bases outside the gene matches. The CDR3 is CASSPVQGRDYGYTF. In DNA form, the CDR3 reads TGTGCCAGCTCACCCGTACAGGGGAGAGACTATGGCTACACCTTC.

The J gene is TRBJ2-1, the V gene TRBV7-9; 11 bases line up with TRBD2. The CDR3 length is 16 residues. The J segment lost 3 bases and the V segment lost 5 bases, leaving 6 bases of the junction unmatched. Germline CDR1 and CDR2: SEHNR and FQNEAQ (reference sequence). CDR3 sequence: CASSREGTSGYNEQFF. The CDR3 nucleotides read TGTGCCAGCAGCCGAGAGGGGACTAGCGGCTACAATGAGCAGTTCTTC.

The gene calls are TRBV11-2 and TRBJ2-7; D unresolved. CDR3 length: 13 amino acids. The ends were cut back, 3 bases at V and 0 bases at J, with 6 bases in the middle. CDR1 is SGHAT, CDR2 FQNNGV, per germline. The CDR3 spells CASSLDRSYEQYF. The DNA of the CDR3 is TGTGCCAGCAGCTTGGACCGCTCCTACGAGCAGTACTTC. Filled out from reference TRBV11-2 and TRBJ2-7, the complete variable domain reads EAGVAQSPRYKIIEKRQSVAFWCNPISGHATLYWYQQILGQGPKLLIQFQNNGVVDDSQLPKDRFSAERLKGVDSTLKIQPAKLEDSAVYLCASSLDRSYEQYFGPGTRLTVT.

The CDR3 DNA reads TGTGCCAGTAGTACCCAGACGACTAGCGGAATGCCAGCCAAAAACATTCAGTACTTC. Translated: CASSTQTTSGMPAKNIQYF. The V gene is TRBV19, the J gene TRBJ2-4, with 9 positions matching TRBD2. This CDR3 comprises 19 residues. V trimming: 4 bases; J trimming: 0 bases; junction bases outside the gene matches: 13. The germline CDR1 and CDR2 sequences are LNHDA and SQIVND (reference sequence).

CDR3 loop: CASSPSGRAYNEQFF. CDR3 DNA: TGTGCCAGTAGTCCCTCGGGCAGGGCCTACAATGAGCAGTTCTTC. The genes are TRBV19 and TRBJ2-1, with D perhaps TRBD1 (5 bases). Germline V gives CDR1 LNHDA, CDR2 SQIVND (reference sequence). With 5 bases removed from V and 2 bases from J, the gap between germline ends came to 13 bases. The CDR3 length is 15 residues.

V is TRBV7-9 and J is TRBJ2-5, with TRBD2 matching 8 bases. CDR1 is SEHNR, CDR2 FQNEAQ, per germline (reference sequence). The V and J ends lost 4 bases and 0 bases, in that order; junction bases with no gene match: 7. This CDR3 comprises 16 residues. In DNA, the CDR3 is TGTGCCAGCAGCTCAGGGACTAGAAGGTACCAAGAGACCCAGTACTTC. Amino acids: CASSSGTRRYQETQYF.

The chain recombines TRBV6-5 with TRBJ1-5; the D is unclear. CDR1 and CDR2 (germline): MNHEY, SVGAGI. Trimming pared 6 bases from V and 0 bases from J, leaving 12 bases between. The CDR3 has 15 residues. CDR3 region: CASRSNPYSNQPQHF. The CDR3 DNA follows: TGTGCCAGCAGATCGAACCCTTATAGCAATCAGCCCCAGCATTTT.

The V call is TRBV15, the J call TRBJ1-4; D is unclear. CDR3 length: 14 amino acids. CDR1 LNHNV and CDR2 YYDKDF come from the germline V gene (reference sequence). V was shortened by 1 base and J by 0 bases, with 3 bases between the two germline ends. The DNA of the CDR3 is TGTGCCACCAGCAGAGGGGCAACTAATGAAAAACTGTTTTTT. Translating gives CATSRGATNEKLFF.

V is TRBV6-2 or TRBV6-3 and J is TRBJ2-5, with 12 bases identical to TRBD2. CDR3 length: 15 residues. The germline V gene has CDR1 MNHEY and CDR2 SVGEGT. V shed 6 bases and J 4 bases; nucleotides not matched to a gene: 6. The CDR3 bases are TGTGCCAGCAGCACCGGACTAGCGGGAACAGAGACCCAGTACTTC. Its protein is CASSTGLAGTETQYF.